This T cell receptor beta chain was found in a study of T cells after yellow fever vaccination. Study-level results: Secondary responses were weaker yet peaked faster, day 5 versus 15. Only a minor proportion of clonotypes was detected across both CD4 and CD8 compartments.

V dropped 7 bases and J dropped 4; count of bases not matched to a gene: 11. Per germline, CDR1 MGHDK and CDR2 SYGVNS. The length of the CDR3 is 15 residues. This clonotype has more than one count but fewer than ten. Its antigen is currently unknown. TCR cDNA was made by 5'RACE template switching, adding a universal primer site and UMIs. TCRdb called the 5' RACE reads again in MiXCR, with one record for every CDR3 protein. The table shows about 340,000 distinct CDR3 sequences, with approximately 12% occurring only once. The sample was CD4+ T cells sorted from PBMCs, taken 15 days after the yellow fever booster vaccination. The receptor comes from a man between 18 and 29 years old who received the YFV17D yellow fever vaccine. The chain carries TRBV25-1 and TRBJ2-7, with 9 bases identical to TRBD1. The CDR3 coding sequence is TGTGCCAGCAACGCCTTTGAGGACAGGGGTTACGAGCAGTACTTC. Its protein product is CASNAFEDRGYEQYF.